This T cell receptor (beta chain) was recorded in a study of blood T cell repertoires in COVID-19. Study details: The origin of the acute and convalescent COVID-19 samples was the United States, Italy and Spain.

Clones were sequenced by immunoSEQ multiplex PCR, and TCRdb holds only the in-frame ones, with some missing. The sample lists around 180,000 clones, about 74% occurring once. This clone came up a few times. The CDR3 spans 16 residues. CDR1 and CDR2 from the germline V gene are SGHRS and YFSETQ. V gave up 2 bases and J gave up 2 bases, with 15 bases separating them. The clonotype originates from a woman over 75 with acute or convalescent COVID-19. The V and J genes are TRBV5-1 and TRBJ2-3; D is possibly TRBD1 (5 bases). Sequencing input: peripheral blood. The CDR3 DNA follows: TGCGCCAGCAGCTTTACCTTGACAGAGAACACAGATACGCAGTATTTT. This codes for CASSFTLTENTDTQYF.